The sequence of this T cell receptor (beta chain) was determined in a study of siplizumab effects on memory and regulatory T cells. Per sample, the assay covered 85,000 to 100,000 TCR templates. TCRdb's copy holds only in-frame clones and misses some; the assay was immunoSEQ multiplex PCR. The sample contains tens of thousands of clones, just over 95% of which appear only once. General observations from the study: The Treg-derived share of mappable alloreactive CD4+ clones averaged about 74% with siplizumab and 25% to 30% in controls.

Germline assignment: CDR1 MDHEN and CDR2 SYDVKM. This CDR3 is built from 14 residues. V shed 6 bases, J shed 7 bases, and the junction held 10 bases outside the gene matches. About this clone: Its antigen remains unknown.

Input material: naive CD8+ T cells sorted from blood. The receptor was derived from a human donor in good health. The chain carries TRBV28 and TRBJ2-7, with 9 bases identical to TRBD1. CDR3 sequence (DNA): TGTGCCAGCAGCTACAGGGGGCTGGTTGTAGAGCAGTACTTC. Translating gives CASSYRGLVVEQYF.